One T cell receptor beta chain is described in this entry. Its antigen is unidentified. CDR3 length equals 14 residues. V was pared by 6 bases and J by 6 bases, with 12 bases between. This sample stems from a study of response to subunit inactivated influenza vaccine. Overall study findings and caveats: Few new T cells, the authors suggested, are recruited by each seasonal influenza vaccination.

TCRdb processed the RT-PCR reads anew with MiXCR; each CDR3 protein has one entry. Of a few hundred thousand distinct CDR3 sequences in the sample, 12% to 15% were seen once. The specimen comprised PBMCs from blood, sampled about 11 days after vaccination. The rearrangement links TRBV12-3 or TRBV12-4 to TRBJ1-6; D uncertain. The receptor was derived from a man aged 50-59 years who received an inactivated influenza vaccine. CDR3 coding DNA: TGTGCCAGCAGCCCCCGTCCCTCTAATTCACCCCTCCACTTT. Translated, it gives CASSPRPSNSPLHF.